These T cell receptor beta chains were read from a single sample in a study of blood T cell repertoires in COVID-19. Assay: immunoSEQ multiplex PCR; the TCRdb copy retains only in-frame clones and omits some. The sample includes about 200,000 clones, almost 90% of them seen just once. The sample comprised peripheral blood. These receptors came from a young man with active or convalescent COVID-19. The CDR3 runs from the conserved cysteine through the conserved F or W. The D gene is left open where the match is weak. Only part of the rows carry a size: once, few, many, or a class if the clone is expanded.

J | size | D | V | DNA | CDR3
TRBJ2-3 | NA | TRBD1 | TRBV19 | TGTGCCAGTAGTATAGACCCAACTGGACAGGGAAGGATGGATACGCAGTATTTT | CASSIDPTGQGRMDTQYF
TRBJ2-5 | few | NA | TRBV7-2 | TGTGCCAGCAGCTTACAAGCGGGTCCCCAAGAGACCCAGTACTTC | CASSLQAGPQETQYF
TRBJ1-2 | NA | NA | TRBV5-6 | TGTGCCAGCAGCTACCACAGGGTTCCCTATGGCTACACCTTC | CASSYHRVPYGYTF
TRBJ2-3 | NA | TRBD2 | TRBV30 | TGTGCCTGGTTAGCGGGGAAGGGGACAGATACGCAGTATTTT | CAWLAGKGTDTQYF
TRBJ1-2 | NA | NA | TRBV7-9 | TGTGCCAGCAGCCCAAGCGGGACACAATCTTCCTATGGCTACACCTTC | CASSPSGTQSSYGYTF
TRBJ1-2 | NA | NA | TRBV13 | TGTGCCAGCAGCCGCGGAGAGGGGTTACAGGGCGTACTTGGTGGCTACACCTTC | CASSRGEGLQGVLGGYTF
TRBJ2-5 | NA | TRBD2 | TRBV3-1/TRBV3-2 | TGTGCCAGCAGCCAAGAGGGTAGCGGGCGATTCCAAGAGACCCAGTACTTC | CASSQEGSGRFQETQYF
TRBJ2-5 | NA | TRBD2 | TRBV11-2 | TGTGCCAGCAGCTACCCAGCGCCGGGGGGAGGAGAGACCCAGTACTTC | CASSYPAPGGGETQYF
TRBJ2-7 | NA | NA | TRBV7-9 | TGTGCCAGCAGCCCTAGCTCCACCTTCTCCTACGAGCAGTACTTC | CASSPSSTFSYEQYF
TRBJ1-1 | NA | NA | TRBV6-4 | TGTGCCAGCAGTGAAAGGGGAGGGGGGGACACTGAAGCTTTCTTT | CASSERGGGDTEAFF
TRBJ1-4 | NA | NA | TRBV11-2 | TGTGCCAGCAGCTTAGGGCTCCAGGAAAAACTGTTTTTT | CASSLGLQEKLFF
TRBJ2-7 | NA | NA | TRBV11-2 | TGTGCCGAGGTCGGAAGGGGCGGAGACGAGCAGTACTTC | CAEVGRGGDEQYF
TRBJ1-2 | NA | TRBD1 | TRBV7-9 | TGTGCCAGCAGCGCGTCCGGGCAGGGGGCCTGGGGCTATGGCTACACCTTC | CASSASGQGAWGYGYTF
TRBJ2-7 | NA | NA | TRBV27 | TGTGCCAGCAGTTTTTTACCTGCGCAGGGGAGCTACGAGCAGTACTTC | CASSFLPAQGSYEQYF
TRBJ1-2 | NA | NA | TRBV18 | TGTGCCAGCAGGGGAAGCGACTATGGCTACACCTTC | CASRGSDYGYTF
TRBJ1-2 | NA | NA | TRBV5-1 | TGCGCCAGCAGCTTGGAACAGGTTGGTGGCTACACCTTC | CASSLEQVGGYTF
TRBJ2-2 | NA | TRBD2 | TRBV11-2 | TGTGCCAGCAGCTTAGCACTAGCGGGTATCACCGGGGAGCTGTTTTTT | CASSLALAGITGELFF
TRBJ2-7 | NA | TRBD1 | TRBV6-6 | TGTGCCAGCAGCCGACCAAACCGGGACAGGGGGCAGGGTGAGCAGTACTTC | CASSRPNRDRGQGEQYF
TRBJ2-1 | NA | TRBD2 | TRBV9 | TGTGCCAGCAGCTTTGGGGGACTAGCGGGCATAGAGCAGTTCTTC | CASSFGGLAGIEQFF
TRBJ2-5 | NA | NA | TRBV3-1/TRBV3-2 | TGTGCCAGCAGCCAGAAAGGGGGATGGCAAGAGACCCAGTACTTC | CASSQKGGWQETQYF
TRBJ2-1 | few | TRBD2 | TRBV2 | TGTGCCAGCTCCGGTTTTCTGGGGGGGGATGAGCAGTTCTTC | CASSGFLGGDEQFF
TRBJ1-1 | few | NA | TRBV5-5 | TGTGCCAGCAGCTTGGATACAGGGCCTTCTGAAGCTTTCTTT | CASSLDTGPSEAFF
TRBJ1-1 | NA | TRBD1 | TRBV9 | TGTGCCAGCAGCGCTGCGGGACAGGGGGACACTGAAGCTTTCTTT | CASSAAGQGDTEAFF
TRBJ1-1 | NA | NA | TRBV2 | TGTGCCAGCAGTGAGGGGGGGGCGCAACGCACTGAAGCTTTCTTT | CASSEGGAQRTEAFF
TRBJ1-5 | NA | NA | TRBV12-3/TRBV12-4 | TGTGCCAGCAGTTTAGGAGAAGATCAGCCCCAGCATTTT | CASSLGEDQPQHF
TRBJ1-1 | once | TRBD1 | TRBV27 | TGTGCCAGCAGTCCCCGACAGGGGGCTGAAGCTTTCTTT | CASSPRQGAEAFF
TRBJ2-7 | NA | TRBD2 | TRBV6-5 | TGTGCCAGCAGTTCGCCGGGACTAGCAGCCGAGCAGTACTTC | CASSSPGLAAEQYF
TRBJ2-5 | NA | TRBD2 | TRBV7-6 | TGTGCCAGCAGCTTACCGCGGGGGGGGTTCCAAGAGACCCAGTACTTC | CASSLPRGGFQETQYF
TRBJ2-1 | NA | NA | TRBV6-2/TRBV6-3 | TGTGCCAGCAGCAAGGGGTTCGGGTTCTACAATGAGCAGTTCTTC | CASSKGFGFYNEQFF
TRBJ1-5 | NA | TRBD1 | TRBV7-8 | TGTGCCAGCAGCTCCGGAGAGGGGGCCGATCAGCCCCAGCATTTT | CASSSGEGADQPQHF
TRBJ2-4 | NA | TRBD2 | TRBV5-4 | TGTGCCAGCAGCACCCGCGGTAGCGGGGTTACTTCCGACATTCAGTACTTC | CASSTRGSGVTSDIQYF
TRBJ1-1 | NA | NA | TRBV5-1 | TGCGCCAGCAGCTTGGAGGGACAAAACACTGAAGCTTTCTTT | CASSLEGQNTEAFF
TRBJ1-1 | NA | NA | TRBV30 | TGTGCCTGGATGGGCCATCCGGACACTGAAGCTTTCTTT | CAWMGHPDTEAFF
TRBJ1-5 | NA | NA | TRBV4-2 | TGTGCCAGCAGCCAAGATCCAGGGATGTATCAGCCCCAGCATTTT | CASSQDPGMYQPQHF
TRBJ2-6 | NA | TRBD1 | TRBV4-2 | TGTGCCAGCAGCCAAGTTAGGACAGGAAGCTTCTCTGGGGCCAACGTCCTGACTTTC | CASSQVRTGSFSGANVLTF
TRBJ1-1 | NA | NA | TRBV4-2 | TGTGCCAGCAGCCACCTCAACAACAGGCGCTTGAACACTGAAGCTTTCTTT | CASSHLNNRRLNTEAFF
TRBJ1-1 | NA | NA | TRBV30 | TGTGCCTGGACCCCGACAGGTTGGGACACTGAAGCTTTCTTT | CAWTPTGWDTEAFF
TRBJ2-1 | NA | NA | TRBV7-8 | TGTGCCAGCAGCTATAGGGTTTGGGGGACAACCTCCTACAATGAGCAGTTCTTC | CASSYRVWGTTSYNEQFF
TRBJ2-1 | NA | TRBD2 | TRBV9 | TGTGCCAGCAGCGTCGGGCCCGGGACTAGCGGGGGCAACGGGCAGTTCTTC | CASSVGPGTSGGNGQFF
TRBJ1-2 | NA | NA | TRBV4-2 | TGTGCCAGCAGCCAAGACTCCGACAGGTCGTTTCCCCGCTATGGCTACACCTTC | CASSQDSDRSFPRYGYTF
TRBJ1-2 | NA | TRBD1 | TRBV30 | TGTGCCTGGAGGACAGGGGCGGATGGCTACACCTTC | CAWRTGADGYTF
TRBJ2-5 | NA | TRBD1 | TRBV19 | TGTGCCAGTAGTACACAGGGGGCCGGGGGGGAGACCCAGTACTTC | CASSTQGAGGETQYF
TRBJ2-5 | NA | TRBD2 | TRBV5-4 | TGTGCCAGCAGCTTGGCCCGGACTAGCGGGAAAGAGACCCAGTACTTC | CASSLARTSGKETQYF
TRBJ1-3 | once | NA | TRBV6-5 | TGTGCCACCTCATCGGGACAAAGAAACACCATATATTTT | CATSSGQRNTIYF
TRBJ1-5 | NA | NA | TRBV6-4 | TGTGCCACCCGAGACAGTAGCAATCAGCCCCAGCATTTT | CATRDSSNQPQHF
TRBJ2-2 | many | NA | TRBV5-4 | TGTGCCAGCAGCTTTGCGGGGGAGCTGTTTTTT | CASSFAGELFF